Shown below are 18 T cell receptor beta chains from a single sample sequenced in a study of T cell responses to AZD1222 COVID-19 vaccine. The protocol was immunoSEQ multiplex PCR, while the TCRdb copy is restricted to in-frame clones and leaves out a portion. The sample yields 120,000 or so clones, around nine tenths seen once. This material consisted of peripheral blood, taken 28 days after the second AZD1222 dose. These receptors all stem from an adult who received the AZD1222 COVID-19 vaccine.

V and J are TRBV7-9 and TRBJ2-6; D is possibly TRBD1 or TRBD2 (5 bases each). Germline lookup yields CDR1 SEHNR and CDR2 FQNEAQ (reference sequence). V was cut by 5 bases and J by 4 bases, with 12 bases left in between. The CDR3 contains 15 residues. This CDR3 reads CASSPGDGGANVLTF. DNA of the CDR3: TGTGCCAGCAGCCCTGGGGACGGCGGGGCCAACGTCCTGACTTTC.

V gene TRBV7-2 combines with J gene TRBJ1-2, with a tentative D call TRBD1 (6 bases). The CDR3 loop spans 13 amino acids. Germline V gene sequence: CDR1 SGHTA, CDR2 FQGNSA. Trimming removed 2 bases at V and 11 bases at J, with 15 bases between. The CDR3 DNA reads as TGTGCCAGCAGCTTATGGGGGGGACACGGATACACCTTC. As protein: CASSLWGGHGYTF.

The chain links TRBV28 to TRBJ2-1; TRBD2 matches at 12 bases. The CDR3 is 13 amino acids. With V trimmed by 10 bases and J by 5 bases, 3 bases remained unmatched. CDR1 MDHEN and CDR2 SYDVKM come from the germline V gene. The CDR3 reads CATRTSGDNEQFF. The CDR3 DNA reads TGTGCCACCAGGACTAGCGGGGACAATGAGCAGTTCTTC.

The chain couples TRBV7-6 to TRBJ2-7; D is ambiguous. Germline V gene lookup returns CDR1 SGHVS and CDR2 FNYEAQ. Trimming shortened V by 0 bases and J by 6 bases, and 9 bases separated the two germline ends. The CDR3 spans 13 residues. CDR3 residues: CASSLAPATEQYF. CDR3 nucleotides: TGTGCCAGCAGCTTAGCTCCAGCAACCGAGCAGTACTTC.

The chain joins TRBV5-6 to TRBJ2-3, with a tentative D call TRBD2 (5 bases). The V end lost 4 bases, the J end lost 2 bases, and 11 bases lay between the germline ends. The CDR3 covers 14 residues. Germline-derived CDR1 and CDR2 are SGHDT and YYEEEE. CDR3 bases: TGTGCCAGCAGCCTAACTAGTCCCACAGATACGCAGTATTTT. It is translated as CASSLTSPTDTQYF.

The chain combines TRBV5-1 with TRBJ2-6; D unclear. CDR3 length: 13 residues. Germline CDR1 SGHRS, CDR2 YFSETQ. Trimming pared 0 bases from V and 5 bases from J, leaving 3 bases between. The CDR3 here is CASSLGWANVLTF. The CDR3, as DNA: TGCGCCAGCAGCTTGGGTTGGGCCAACGTCCTGACTTTC.

This clone was observed once. The chain uses TRBV6-2 or TRBV6-3 and TRBJ2-7; D possibly corresponds to TRBD1 (5 bases). Trimming removed 0 bases from V and 4 bases from J, with 13 bases in between. CDR3 length equals 15 residues. Germline CDR1 reads MNHEY; CDR2 reads SVGEGT. The CDR3 bases are TGTGCCAGCAGTTACTCCCAGGGTCGGAATTACGAGCAGTACTTC. Encoded protein: CASSYSQGRNYEQYF.

V gene TRBV13 combines with J gene TRBJ1-1; D is unresolved. Deletions cut 6 bases from V and 4 bases from J, with 9 bases between. Germline-derived CDR1 and CDR2 are PRHDT and FYEKMQ (reference sequence). The CDR3 sequence is 12 residues long. The CDR3 loop reads CASSLLRTEAFF. The DNA for the CDR3 is TGTGCCAGCAGTCTTCTTCGCACTGAAGCTTTCTTT.

This clone was recorded only once. The chain couples TRBV10-2 to TRBJ2-2; D uncertain. Trimming removed 8 bases at V and 1 base at J, with 8 bases between. This CDR3 is 13 amino acids long. CDR1 is WSHSY, CDR2 SAAADI, per germline. The CDR3 sequence is CASYEQNTGELFF. In nucleotides, the CDR3 is TGCGCCAGCTATGAACAGAACACCGGGGAGCTGTTTTTT.

The chain has TRBV29-1 and TRBJ1-5; 9 bases are a match to TRBD1. The CDR3 has 13 residues. The junction had 4 bases not matched to a gene; V was cut back by 6 bases and J by 4 bases. Germline loops: CDR1 SQVTM, CDR2 ANQGSEA. The DNA for the CDR3 is TGCAGCGTGCTAGACAGGGGGAATCAGCCCCAGCATTTT. Protein sequence: CSVLDRGNQPQHF.

The CDR3 here is CASRTGGFENTEAFF. The CDR3 coding sequence is TGTGCCAGCAGGACAGGGGGTTTCGAAAACACTGAAGCTTTCTTT. This chain joins TRBV6-5 and TRBJ1-1; 9 bases are shared with TRBD1. CDR3 length equals 15 residues. The V segment lost 6 bases and the J segment 2 bases; nucleotides outside the gene matches: 7. The germline V gene encodes CDR1 MNHEY and CDR2 SVGAGI.

In DNA form, the CDR3 reads TGTGCCACCAGTGAACGTTCCCAAGAGACCCAGTACTTC. Translating gives CATSERSQETQYF. The chain uses TRBV24-1 and TRBJ2-5; D unclear. This CDR3 comprises 13 residues. V was cut by 4 bases and J by 1 base, with 6 bases left in between. CDR1 is KGHDR and CDR2 is SFDVKD in the germline V gene.

V gene TRBV30 combines with J gene TRBJ2-3, with D hard to call. Germline CDR1 GTSNPN, CDR2 SVGIG (reference sequence). The CDR3 is 12 amino acids. Trimming took off 0 bases at V and 6 bases at J, with 7 bases between the two ends. The CDR3 loop is CAWSVPPDTQYF. DNA of the CDR3: TGTGCCTGGAGTGTACCGCCGGATACGCAGTATTTT.

This clone occurred once. The V call is TRBV18, the J call TRBJ2-5; D ambiguous. The CDR3 contains 13 residues. Trimming took off 2 bases at V and 5 bases at J, with 9 bases between the two ends. Germline V gene lookup returns CDR1 KGHSH and CDR2 LQKENI. CDR3 nucleotide sequence: TGTGCCAGCTCACCAGGTATCCAGGAGACCCAGTACTTC. This sequence encodes CASSPGIQETQYF.

This clone has only one observation. The chain links TRBV5-1 to TRBJ2-7; 8 positions match TRBD2. Trimming cost V 0 bases and J 5 bases; bases outside gene matches: 7. CDR3 size: 15 residues. The germline V gene has CDR1 SGHRS and CDR2 YFSETQ. This CDR3 is CASSLATAGDNEQYF. CDR3 bases: TGCGCCAGCAGCTTGGCCACAGCGGGAGATAACGAGCAGTACTTC.

The chain employs TRBV20-1 and TRBJ2-3; D not resolved. The germline CDR1 and CDR2 sequences are DFQATT and SNEGSKA (reference sequence). This CDR3 region has 11 residues. The V end lost 0 bases, the J end lost 7 bases, and 5 bases lay between the germline ends. The CDR3 nucleotides read TGCAGTGCTAGAGATTCGCATACGCAGTATTTT. Translated, it gives CSARDSHTQYF.

This clone has only one observation. The V gene is TRBV9, the J gene TRBJ2-1; D possibly uses TRBD1 or TRBD2 (5 bases each). Germline CDR1 and CDR2: SGDLS and YYNGEE. The CDR3 sequence is 12 residues long. V was clipped by 4 bases and J by 9 bases, with 11 bases between them. The CDR3 coding sequence is TGTGCCAGCAGCCAGCTGGGGACTGAGCAGTTCTTC. This sequence encodes CASSQLGTEQFF.

The chain carries TRBV5-8 and TRBJ1-5; 11 bases line up with TRBD1. V lost 4 bases and J lost 5; bases outside the gene matches: 2. This CDR3 spans 14 amino acids. CDR1 SGHTS and CDR2 YDEGEE come from the germline V gene. The CDR3 is CASSQGQGDQPQHF. The CDR3 DNA sequence: TGTGCCAGCAGCCAGGGACAGGGGGATCAGCCCCAGCATTTT.